Each of the 16 T cell receptor beta chains below was sequenced from the same sample in a study of response to subunit inactivated influenza vaccine. One entry per CDR3 protein results from TCRdb running MiXCR on the RT-PCR reads. The table includes 550,000 to 800,000 distinct CDR3 sequences, around 13% detected once. The specimen was PBMCs from blood, collected 14 to 15 days before vaccination. These receptors all stem from a man aged 50-59 years who received an inactivated influenza vaccine.

The V gene is TRBV28, the J gene TRBJ1-1; D call uncertain. The CDR3 has 15 amino acids. Germline V CDR1 and CDR2: MDHEN, SYDVKM. V lost 2 bases, J lost 8 bases, and 18 bases lay in between. The CDR3 sequence: CASSLRPILDQEAFF. The CDR3 DNA is TGTGCCAGCAGTTTACGCCCAATTCTGGACCAAGAAGCTTTCTTT.

This clonotype was counted between two and nine times. The gene calls are TRBV20-1 and TRBJ2-7; 11 nucleotides agree with TRBD2. Germline-derived CDR1 and CDR2 are DFQATT and SNEGSKA (reference sequence). The CDR3 length is 14 residues. Unmatched junction bases numbered 5, after V lost 1 base and J lost 6 bases. The CDR3 coding sequence is TGCAGTGCTAGAGTTGTAGCGGGAGGGCCCGAGCAGTACTTC. Encoded protein: CSARVVAGGPEQYF.

This clonotype was counted between two and nine times. The CDR3 nucleotides are TGTGCCAGCAGCTTTTCGGGGCTAGCGGGGGGGCCGGAGACCCAGTACTTC. Protein sequence: CASSFSGLAGGPETQYF. The chain has TRBV5-6 and TRBJ2-5, with 12 positions matching TRBD2. The CDR3 contains 17 residues. Germline V gives CDR1 SGHDT, CDR2 YYEEEE. With V trimmed by 2 bases and J by 5 bases, 10 bases remained unmatched.

This clonotype was observed many times. The chain couples TRBV6-2 or TRBV6-3 to TRBJ1-1; no reliable D call. The CDR3 has 15 residues. Germline V gene sequence: CDR1 MNHEY, CDR2 SVGEGT. Trimming pared 8 bases from V and 0 bases from J, leaving 16 bases between. The CDR3: CASRADGLLNTEAFF. The CDR3 DNA reads TGTGCCAGCCGAGCCGACGGACTATTGAACACTGAAGCTTTCTTT.

This clonotype was picked up many times. Here the CDR3 reads CSVTLNTEAFF. DNA for the CDR3: TGCAGCGTGACGCTGAACACTGAAGCTTTCTTT. The chain links TRBV29-1 to TRBJ1-1, with D unresolved. Germline V CDR1 and CDR2: SQVTM, ANQGSEA. The CDR3 totals 11 residues. With 6 bases removed from V and 0 bases from J, the gap between germline ends came to 5 bases.

This chain links TRBV27 with TRBJ2-5; no firm D call. From germline, CDR1 is MNHEY and CDR2 SMNVEV (reference sequence). V was shortened by 5 bases and J by 2 bases, with 9 bases between the two germline ends. CDR3 size: 13 residues. CDR3 DNA sequence: TGTGCCAGCAGTGCCAACAGACAAGAGACCCAGTACTTC. Translated: CASSANRQETQYF.

The CDR3 sequence is CAWSSLRGSSDGYTF. CDR3 DNA: TGTGCCTGGAGTTCGCTCAGGGGGTCGTCGGATGGCTACACCTTC. The chain carries TRBV30 and TRBJ1-2, with 7 bases identical to TRBD1. Germline V gene lookup returns CDR1 GTSNPN and CDR2 SVGIG (reference sequence). This CDR3 has 15 residues. The V segment lost 2 bases and the J segment 6 bases; nucleotides outside the gene matches: 12.

The CDR3 nucleotides read TGTGCCAGCAGCCAAGACCCGCAGACCCAGTACTTC. Translating it yields CASSQDPQTQYF. This chain links TRBV4-2 with TRBJ2-5; D unresolved. The germline V gene has CDR1 LGHNA and CDR2 YNFKEQ. V lost 0 bases, J lost 6 bases, and 5 bases lay in between. There are 12 residues in the CDR3.

The V gene is TRBV6-2 or TRBV6-3, the J gene TRBJ2-7; TRBD1 is a possible D gene (7 bases). Between the trimmed V and J ends, which lost 7 bases and 2 bases, there was a span of 12 bases. In germline, CDR1 is MNHEY, CDR2 SVGEGT. The CDR3 sequence is 13 residues long. The CDR3 DNA follows: TGTGCCAGCACCGGAGGGACAGCCTACGAGCAGTACTTC. Translated: CASTGGTAYEQYF.

The chain combines TRBV3-1 with TRBJ2-2; 8 bases agree with TRBD1. The junction had 5 bases not matched to a gene; V was cut back by 4 bases and J by 7 bases. The CDR3 spans 14 residues. Germline values: CDR1 LGHDT, CDR2 YNNKEL (reference sequence). DNA of the CDR3: TGTGCCAGCAGCCCCGGACAGGGCGGCGGGGAGCTGTTTTTT. Its translation is CASSPGQGGGELFF.

This chain uses TRBV6-2 or TRBV6-3 with TRBJ1-3; the D is unclear. Trimming shortened V by 4 bases and J by 7 bases, and 17 bases separated the two germline ends. Germline V gives CDR1 MNHEY, CDR2 SVGEGT. This CDR3 has 15 residues. DNA of the CDR3: TGTGCCAGCAGTTTCGGCCGGCCTGGTTGGAACACCATATATTTT. Encoded protein: CASSFGRPGWNTIYF.

This clonotype was counted only a few times. The V gene is TRBV11-2, the J gene TRBJ2-2; D may be TRBD1 or TRBD2 (5 bases each). Trimming pared 4 bases from V and 0 bases from J, leaving 21 bases between. Germline CDR1 and CDR2: SGHAT and FQNNGV. This CDR3 has 19 residues. As DNA, the CDR3 is TGTGCCAGCAGCTGGGGTTGGGGACCAGCTCGCGCGAACACCGGGGAGCTGTTTTTT. Translated, it gives CASSWGWGPARANTGELFF. Full variable domain (remainder filled in from reference TRBV11-2 and TRBJ2-2): EAGVAQSPRYKIIEKRQSVAFWCNPISGHATLYWYQQILGQGPKLLIQFQNNGVVDDSQLPKDRFSAERLKGVDSTLKIQPAKLEDSAVYLCASSWGWGPARANTGELFFGEGSRLTVL.

This clonotype was picked up a small number of times. The gene calls are TRBV28 and TRBJ2-7; 8 positions agree with TRBD1. The germline gives CDR1 MDHEN, CDR2 SYDVKM. The CDR3 contains 15 residues. The ends lost 6 bases at V and 5 bases at J; junction bases unmatched: 12. Here the CDR3 DNA reads TGTGCCAGCAGATTCCCCGGGACAGGTTCCCACGAGCAGTACTTC. Its protein product is CASRFPGTGSHEQYF.

Here the CDR3 DNA reads TGTGCCAGCAGCTTACCCCCGGTGGCGGTGAGCAATGAGCAGTTCTTC. This gives the protein CASSLPPVAVSNEQFF. This chain uses TRBV7-9 with TRBJ2-1; D uncertain. CDR1 is SEHNR and CDR2 is FQNEAQ in the germline V gene (reference sequence). V lost 2 bases to trimming and J lost 6 bases, with 17 bases between them. The CDR3 extends over 16 amino acids.

The rearrangement links TRBV7-9 to TRBJ1-6; tentatively, D is TRBD1 (6 bases). The V gene's germline CDR1 is SEHNR and CDR2 FQNEAQ (reference sequence). Between the trimmed V and J ends, which lost 1 base and 9 bases, there was a span of 10 bases. CDR3 length: 14 amino acids. In DNA form, the CDR3 reads TGTGCCAGCAGCTTAGGCAGGGGTATTTCACCCCTCCACTTT. Its protein is CASSLGRGISPLHF.

This clonotype was seen a few times. The chain is built from TRBV6-5 and TRBJ2-7, with D possibly TRBD1 on 5 matching bases. The CDR3 runs 15 residues. Germline V gives CDR1 MNHEY, CDR2 SVGAGI. V was cut by 6 bases and J by 3 bases, with 18 bases left in between. The DNA of the CDR3 is TGTGCCAGCAGCTACCAGGGTGGTCGTGACTACGAGCAGTACTTC. It encodes CASSYQGGRDYEQYF.